The sequence of this TCR beta chain was determined in a study of T cell repertoires in cytomegalovirus infection. As for the study in general: Public signatures in TCR beta pointed to CMV infection and matching HLA type. Points from the study as a whole: Based on cumulative public TCR beta family frequency, carriers of CMV plus the relevant HLA were identified. CMV-specific TCR beta clonotypes restricted by HLA-C dominated the ex vivo response.

Concerning this clonotype: The antigen is not known.

CDR1 is SGHTA, CDR2 FQGTGA, per germline. The CDR3 length is 13 residues. V shed 8 bases and J 1 base; nucleotides not matched to a gene: 3. TCRdb reprocessed the reads via MiXCR and lists one record per CDR3 protein. The sample shows 490,000 or so distinct CDR3 sequences, 10% to 12% of them seen only once. Sequenced: PBMCs. The chain has TRBV7-3 and TRBJ2-5; 8 nucleotides agree with TRBD2. This clonotype originated in a human donor in good health (CMV status not recorded). Some clones in this sample may be carry-over from other donors' samples. CDR3 protein: CASGAGGQETQYF. DNA for the CDR3: TGTGCCAGCGGGGCGGGGGGCCAAGAGACCCAGTACTTC.